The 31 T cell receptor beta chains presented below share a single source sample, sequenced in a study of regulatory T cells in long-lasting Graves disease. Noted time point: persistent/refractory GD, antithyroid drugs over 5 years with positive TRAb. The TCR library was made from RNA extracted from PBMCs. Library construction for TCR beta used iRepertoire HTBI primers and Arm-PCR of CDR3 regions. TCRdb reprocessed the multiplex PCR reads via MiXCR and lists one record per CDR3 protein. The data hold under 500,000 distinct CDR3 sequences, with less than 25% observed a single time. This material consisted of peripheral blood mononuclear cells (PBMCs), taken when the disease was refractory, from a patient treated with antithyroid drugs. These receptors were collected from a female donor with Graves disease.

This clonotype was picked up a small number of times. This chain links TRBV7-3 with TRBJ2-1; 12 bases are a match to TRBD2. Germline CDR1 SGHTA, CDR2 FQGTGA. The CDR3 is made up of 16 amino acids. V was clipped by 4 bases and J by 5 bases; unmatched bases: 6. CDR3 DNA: TGTGCCAGCAGCTCCGGGCGACTAGCGGGAGACAATGAGCAGTTCTTC. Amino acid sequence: CASSSGRLAGDNEQFF. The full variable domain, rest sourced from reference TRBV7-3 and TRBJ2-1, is GAGVSQTPSNKVTEKGKYVELRCDPISGHTALYWYRQSLGQGPEFLIYFQGTGAADDSGLPNDRFFAVRPEGSVSTLKIQRTERGDSAVYLCASSSGRLAGDNEQFFGPGTRLTVL.

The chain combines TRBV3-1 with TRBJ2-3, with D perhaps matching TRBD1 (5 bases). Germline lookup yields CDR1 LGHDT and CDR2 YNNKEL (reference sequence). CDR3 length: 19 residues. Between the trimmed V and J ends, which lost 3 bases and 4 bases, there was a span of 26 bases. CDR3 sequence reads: CASSQSHPLGVGVPDTQYF. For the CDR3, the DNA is TGTGCCAGCAGCCAGAGTCATCCCCTAGGAGTAGGGGTGCCAGATACGCAGTATTTT.

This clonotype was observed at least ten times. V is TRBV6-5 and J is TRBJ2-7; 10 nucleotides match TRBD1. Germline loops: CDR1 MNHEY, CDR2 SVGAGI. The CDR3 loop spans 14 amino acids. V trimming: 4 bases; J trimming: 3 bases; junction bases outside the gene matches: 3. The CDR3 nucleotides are TGTGCCAGCAGTTTCCGGGACAGGGGCTACGAGCAGTACTTC. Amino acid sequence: CASSFRDRGYEQYF.

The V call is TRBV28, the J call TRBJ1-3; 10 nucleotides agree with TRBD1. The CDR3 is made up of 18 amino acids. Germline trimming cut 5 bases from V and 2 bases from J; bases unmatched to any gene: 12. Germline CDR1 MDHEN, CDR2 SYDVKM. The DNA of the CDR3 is TGTGCCAGCAGTCCCCTTGGGGGAGGACAGGGGGCTGGAAACACCATATATTTT. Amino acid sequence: CASSPLGGGQGAGNTIYF.

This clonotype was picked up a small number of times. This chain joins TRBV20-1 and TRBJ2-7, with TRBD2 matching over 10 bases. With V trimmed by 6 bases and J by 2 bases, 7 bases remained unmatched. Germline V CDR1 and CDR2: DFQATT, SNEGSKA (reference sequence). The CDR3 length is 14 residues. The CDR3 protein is CSAVTSGNTYEQYF. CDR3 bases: TGCAGTGCCGTAACTAGCGGGAATACCTACGAGCAGTACTTC.

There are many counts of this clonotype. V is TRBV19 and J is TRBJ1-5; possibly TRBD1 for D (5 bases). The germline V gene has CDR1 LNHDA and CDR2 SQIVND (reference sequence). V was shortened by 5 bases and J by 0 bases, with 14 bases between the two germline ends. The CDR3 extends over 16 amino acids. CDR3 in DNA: TGTGCCAGTAGTGCCCGACAGTCTTATAGCAATCAGCCCCAGCATTTT. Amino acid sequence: CASSARQSYSNQPQHF.

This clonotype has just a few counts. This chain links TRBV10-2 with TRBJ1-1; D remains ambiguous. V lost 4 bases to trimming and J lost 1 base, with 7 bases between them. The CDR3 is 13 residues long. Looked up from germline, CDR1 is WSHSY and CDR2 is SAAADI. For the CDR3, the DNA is TGCGCCAGCAGTGTATGGACGAACACTGAAGCTTTCTTT. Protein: CASSVWTNTEAFF.

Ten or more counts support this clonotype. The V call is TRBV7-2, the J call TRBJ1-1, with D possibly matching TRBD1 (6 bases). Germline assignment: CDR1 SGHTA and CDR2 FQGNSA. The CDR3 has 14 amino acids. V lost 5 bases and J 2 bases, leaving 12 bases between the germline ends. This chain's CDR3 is CASSIDGTNTEAFF. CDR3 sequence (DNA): TGTGCCAGCAGCATAGACGGGACAAACACTGAAGCTTTCTTT.

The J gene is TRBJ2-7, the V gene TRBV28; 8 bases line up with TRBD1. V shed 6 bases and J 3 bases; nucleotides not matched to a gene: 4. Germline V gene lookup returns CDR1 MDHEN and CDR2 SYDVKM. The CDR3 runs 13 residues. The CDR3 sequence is CASSGQGFYEQYF. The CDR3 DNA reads TGTGCCAGCAGCGGACAGGGATTCTACGAGCAGTACTTC. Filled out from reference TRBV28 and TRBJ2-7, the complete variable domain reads DVKVTQSSRYLVKRTGEKVFLECVQDMDHENMFWYRQDPGLGLRLIYFSYDVKMKEKGDIPEGYSVSREKKERFSLILESASTNQTSMYLCASSGQGFYEQYFGPGTRLTVT.

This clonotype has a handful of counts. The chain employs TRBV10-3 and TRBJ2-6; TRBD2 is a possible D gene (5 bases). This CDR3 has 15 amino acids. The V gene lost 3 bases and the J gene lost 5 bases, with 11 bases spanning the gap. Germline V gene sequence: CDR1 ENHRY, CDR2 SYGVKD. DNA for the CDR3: TGTGCCATCAGTGATCTCCAGGACTGGGCCAACGTCCTGACTTTC. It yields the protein CAISDLQDWANVLTF.

CDR3 DNA: TGCGCCAGCAGCTTGGCCGAGGGGGGCCAGCAGTTCTTC. It codes for CASSLAEGGQQFF. The chain employs TRBV5-1 and TRBJ2-1, with D perhaps TRBD1 or TRBD2 (6 bases each). Germline V CDR1 and CDR2: SGHRS, YFSETQ. Between the trimmed V and J ends, which lost 0 bases and 11 bases, there was a span of 12 bases. This CDR3 contains 13 residues. Full variable domain (outside the CDR3, taken from reference TRBV5-1 and TRBJ2-1): KAGVTQTPRYLIKTRGQQVTLSCSPISGHRSVSWYQQTPGQGLQFLFEYFSETQRNKGNFPGRFSGRQFSNSRSEMNVSTLELGDSALYLCASSLAEGGQQFFGPGTRLTVL.

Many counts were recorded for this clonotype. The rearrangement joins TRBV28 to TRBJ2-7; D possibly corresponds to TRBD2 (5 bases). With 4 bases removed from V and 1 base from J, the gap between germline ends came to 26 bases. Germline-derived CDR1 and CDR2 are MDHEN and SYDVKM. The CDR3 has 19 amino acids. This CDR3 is CASSYPNRPGRARSYEQYF. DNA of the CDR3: TGTGCCAGCAGTTACCCGAATCGACCCGGGCGGGCGCGGTCCTACGAGCAGTACTTC. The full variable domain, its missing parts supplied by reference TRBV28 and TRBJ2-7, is DVKVTQSSRYLVKRTGEKVFLECVQDMDHENMFWYRQDPGLGLRLIYFSYDVKMKEKGDIPEGYSVSREKKERFSLILESASTNQTSMYLCASSYPNRPGRARSYEQYFGPGTRLTVT.

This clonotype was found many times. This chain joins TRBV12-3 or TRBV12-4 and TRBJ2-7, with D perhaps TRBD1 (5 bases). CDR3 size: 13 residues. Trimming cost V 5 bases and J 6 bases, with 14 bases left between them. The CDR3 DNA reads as TGTGCCAGCAGTCCGTATCCAGGGCCCGAGCAGTACTTC. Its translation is CASSPYPGPEQYF.

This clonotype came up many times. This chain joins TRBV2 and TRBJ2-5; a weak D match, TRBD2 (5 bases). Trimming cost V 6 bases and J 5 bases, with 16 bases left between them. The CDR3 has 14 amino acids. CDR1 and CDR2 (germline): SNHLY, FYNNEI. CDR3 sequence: CASRWASSGETQYF. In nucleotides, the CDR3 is TGTGCCAGCAGGTGGGCCTCCTCGGGGGAGACCCAGTACTTC.

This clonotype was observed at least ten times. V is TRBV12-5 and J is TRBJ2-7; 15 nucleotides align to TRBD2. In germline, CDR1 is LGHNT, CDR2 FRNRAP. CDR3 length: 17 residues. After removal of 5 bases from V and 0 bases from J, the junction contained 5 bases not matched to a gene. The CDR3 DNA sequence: TGTGCTAGTGGTCCGGGACTAGCGGGAGGTCGCTCCTACGAGCAGTACTTC. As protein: CASGPGLAGGRSYEQYF.

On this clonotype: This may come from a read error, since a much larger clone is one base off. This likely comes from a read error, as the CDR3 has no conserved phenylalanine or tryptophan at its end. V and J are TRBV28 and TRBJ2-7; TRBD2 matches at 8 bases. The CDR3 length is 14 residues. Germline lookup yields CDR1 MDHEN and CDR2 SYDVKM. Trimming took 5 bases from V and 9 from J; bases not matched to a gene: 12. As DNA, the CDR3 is TGTGCCAGCAGTCCACCCGGGGAGCGGGGGTGGCAGTACCTC. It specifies CASSPPGERGWQYL.

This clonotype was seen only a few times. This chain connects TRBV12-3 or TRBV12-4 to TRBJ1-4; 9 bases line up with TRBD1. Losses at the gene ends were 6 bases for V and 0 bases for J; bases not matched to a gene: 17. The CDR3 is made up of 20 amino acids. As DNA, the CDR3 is TGTGCCAGCAGCCGAACCCCTGGGACAGGGTCTTTTGCAACTAATGAAAAACTGTTTTTT. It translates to CASSRTPGTGSFATNEKLFF.

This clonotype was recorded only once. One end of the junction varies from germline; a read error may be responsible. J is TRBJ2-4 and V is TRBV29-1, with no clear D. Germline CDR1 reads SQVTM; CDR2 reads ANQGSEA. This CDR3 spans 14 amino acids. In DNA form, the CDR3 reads TGCAGCGTTTCACCCGACCTGGCCAAAAACATTCCGTACTTC. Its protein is CSVSPDLAKNIPYF.

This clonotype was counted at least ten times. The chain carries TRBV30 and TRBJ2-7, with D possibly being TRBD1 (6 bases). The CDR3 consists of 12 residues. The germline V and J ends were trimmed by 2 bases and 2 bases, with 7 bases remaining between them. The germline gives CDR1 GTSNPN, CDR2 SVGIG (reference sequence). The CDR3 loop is CAWSTGTYEQYF. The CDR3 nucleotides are TGTGCCTGGAGTACAGGGACCTACGAGCAGTACTTC.

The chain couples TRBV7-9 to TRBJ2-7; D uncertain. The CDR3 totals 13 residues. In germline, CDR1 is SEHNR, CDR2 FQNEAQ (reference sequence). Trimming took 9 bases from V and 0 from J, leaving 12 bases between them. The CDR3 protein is CASVRQNSYEQYF. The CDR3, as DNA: TGTGCCAGTGTCAGGCAAAACTCCTACGAGCAGTACTTC. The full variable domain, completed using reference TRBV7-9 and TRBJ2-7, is DTGVSQNPRHKITKRGQNVTFRCDPISEHNRLYWYRQTLGQGPEFLTYFQNEAQLEKSRLLSDRFSAERPKGSFSTLEIQRTEQGDSAMYLCASVRQNSYEQYFGPGTRLTVT.

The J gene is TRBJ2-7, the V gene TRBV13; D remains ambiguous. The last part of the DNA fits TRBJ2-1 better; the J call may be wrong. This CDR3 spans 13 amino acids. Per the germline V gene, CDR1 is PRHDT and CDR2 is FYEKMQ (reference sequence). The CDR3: CASSFLAASEQFF. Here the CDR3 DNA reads TGTGCCAGCAGCTTTTTGGCCGCCAGTGAGCAGTTCTTC.

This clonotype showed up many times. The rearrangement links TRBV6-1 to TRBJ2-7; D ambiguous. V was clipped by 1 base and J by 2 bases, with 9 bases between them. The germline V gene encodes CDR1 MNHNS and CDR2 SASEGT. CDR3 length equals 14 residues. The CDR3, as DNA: TGTGCCAGCAGTGAAGTAGCCAGAGCCTACGAGCAGTACTTC. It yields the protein CASSEVARAYEQYF.

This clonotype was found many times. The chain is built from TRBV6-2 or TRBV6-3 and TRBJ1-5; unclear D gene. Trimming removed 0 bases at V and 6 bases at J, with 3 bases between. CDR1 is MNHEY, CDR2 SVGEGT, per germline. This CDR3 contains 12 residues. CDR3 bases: TGTGCCAGCAGTTACTCAGTTCAGCCCCAGCATTTT. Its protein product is CASSYSVQPQHF.

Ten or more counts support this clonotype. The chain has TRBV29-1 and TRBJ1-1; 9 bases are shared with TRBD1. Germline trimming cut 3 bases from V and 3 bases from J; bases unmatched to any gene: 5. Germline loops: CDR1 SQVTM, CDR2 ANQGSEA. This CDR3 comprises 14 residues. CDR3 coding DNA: TGCAGCGTTGATAGGGGACAGGGCCACACTGAAGCTTTCTTT. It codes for CSVDRGQGHTEAFF.

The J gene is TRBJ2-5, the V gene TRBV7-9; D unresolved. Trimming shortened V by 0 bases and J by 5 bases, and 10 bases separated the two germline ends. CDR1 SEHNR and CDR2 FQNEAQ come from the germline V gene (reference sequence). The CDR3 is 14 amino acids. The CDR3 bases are TGTGCCAGCAGCTTAGCAGAACTTGGGGAGACCCAGTACTTC. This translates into CASSLAELGETQYF.

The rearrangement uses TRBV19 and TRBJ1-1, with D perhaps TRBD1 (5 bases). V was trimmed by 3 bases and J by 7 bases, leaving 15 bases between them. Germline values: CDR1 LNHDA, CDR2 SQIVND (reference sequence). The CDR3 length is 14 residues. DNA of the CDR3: TGTGCCAGTAGTATCCAGGGCGGAACGTTTGAAGCTTTCTTT. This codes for CASSIQGGTFEAFF.

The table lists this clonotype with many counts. In nucleotides, the CDR3 is TGTGCCAGCACCCTAAGGCAGGGGGGGAACGAGCAGTACTTC. Its protein is CASTLRQGGNEQYF. The chain is built from TRBV7-9 and TRBJ2-7, with D perhaps given as TRBD1 or TRBD2 (7 bases each). Trimming removed 7 bases from V and 5 bases from J, with 18 bases in between. The CDR3 has 14 residues. The germline V gene has CDR1 SEHNR and CDR2 FQNEAQ (reference sequence). The full variable domain, with the rest looked up from reference TRBV7-9 and TRBJ2-7, is DTGVSQNPRHKITKRGQNVTFRCDPISEHNRLYWYRQTLGQGPEFLTYFQNEAQLEKSRLLSDRFSAERPKGSFSTLEIQRTEQGDSAMYLCASTLRQGGNEQYFGPGTRLTVT.

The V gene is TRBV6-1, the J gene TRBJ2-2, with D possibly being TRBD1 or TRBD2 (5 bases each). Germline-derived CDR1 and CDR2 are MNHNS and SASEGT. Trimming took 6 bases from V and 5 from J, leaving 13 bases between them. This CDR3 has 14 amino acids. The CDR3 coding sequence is TGTGCCAGCAGACCCGGGGCAGGGACCGGGGAGCTGTTTTTT. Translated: CASRPGAGTGELFF.

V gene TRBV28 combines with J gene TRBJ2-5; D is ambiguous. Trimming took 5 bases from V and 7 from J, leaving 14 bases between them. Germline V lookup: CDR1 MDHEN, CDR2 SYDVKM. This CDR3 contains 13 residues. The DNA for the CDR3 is TGTGCCAGCAGTCCCTCCGGGTTCCCGACCCAGTACTTC. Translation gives CASSPSGFPTQYF. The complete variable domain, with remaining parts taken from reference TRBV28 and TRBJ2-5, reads DVKVTQSSRYLVKRTGEKVFLECVQDMDHENMFWYRQDPGLGLRLIYFSYDVKMKEKGDIPEGYSVSREKKERFSLILESASTNQTSMYLCASSPSGFPTQYFGPGTRLLVL.

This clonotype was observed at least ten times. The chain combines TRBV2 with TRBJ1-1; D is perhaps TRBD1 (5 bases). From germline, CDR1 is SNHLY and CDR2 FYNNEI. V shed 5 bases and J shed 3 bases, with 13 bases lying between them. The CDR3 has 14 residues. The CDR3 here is CASSRTWGDTEAFF. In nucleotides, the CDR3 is TGTGCCAGCAGTAGGACATGGGGAGACACTGAAGCTTTCTTT.

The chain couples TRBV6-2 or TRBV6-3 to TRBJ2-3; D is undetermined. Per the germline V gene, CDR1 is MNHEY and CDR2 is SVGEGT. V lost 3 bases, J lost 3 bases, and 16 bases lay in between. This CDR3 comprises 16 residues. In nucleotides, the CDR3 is TGTGCCAGCAGTTATTATTCCGCAGGATGGACAGATACGCAGTATTTT. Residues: CASSYYSAGWTDTQYF.